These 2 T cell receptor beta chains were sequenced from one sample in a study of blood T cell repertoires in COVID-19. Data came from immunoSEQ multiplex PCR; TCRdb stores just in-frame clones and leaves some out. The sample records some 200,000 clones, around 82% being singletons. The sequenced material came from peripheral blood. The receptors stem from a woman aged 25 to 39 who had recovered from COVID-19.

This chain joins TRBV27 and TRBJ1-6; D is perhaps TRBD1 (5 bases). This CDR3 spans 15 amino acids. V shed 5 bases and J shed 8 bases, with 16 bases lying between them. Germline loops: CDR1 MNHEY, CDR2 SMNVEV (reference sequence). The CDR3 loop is CASSRQGYVYSPLHF. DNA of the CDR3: TGTGCCAGCAGTCGTCAGGGTTATGTTTATTCACCCCTCCACTTT.

Here the CDR3 DNA reads TGTGCCAGCAGCCACACAGGACTAGAACAGACCCAGTACTTC. Translating gives CASSHTGLEQTQYF. The V gene is TRBV4-2, the J gene TRBJ2-5; TRBD2 aligns across 7 bases. The CDR3 is 14 amino acids. Trimming at V came to 3 bases and at J to 6 bases, leaving 7 bases not matched to a gene. Germline-derived CDR1 and CDR2 are LGHNA and YNFKEQ.